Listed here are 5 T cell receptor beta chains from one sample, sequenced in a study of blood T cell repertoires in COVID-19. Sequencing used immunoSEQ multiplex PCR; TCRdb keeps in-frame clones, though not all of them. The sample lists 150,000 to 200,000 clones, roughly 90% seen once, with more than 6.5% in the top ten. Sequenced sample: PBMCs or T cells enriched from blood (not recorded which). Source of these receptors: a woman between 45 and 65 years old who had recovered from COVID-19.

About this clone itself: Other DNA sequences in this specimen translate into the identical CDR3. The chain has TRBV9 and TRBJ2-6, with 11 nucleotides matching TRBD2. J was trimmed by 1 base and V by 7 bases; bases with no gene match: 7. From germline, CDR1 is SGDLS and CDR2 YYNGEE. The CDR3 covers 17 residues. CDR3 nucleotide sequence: TGTGCCAGCTCTCTAGCGGGGGGCCCATCTGGGGCCAACGTCCTGACTTTC. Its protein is CASSLAGGPSGANVLTF.

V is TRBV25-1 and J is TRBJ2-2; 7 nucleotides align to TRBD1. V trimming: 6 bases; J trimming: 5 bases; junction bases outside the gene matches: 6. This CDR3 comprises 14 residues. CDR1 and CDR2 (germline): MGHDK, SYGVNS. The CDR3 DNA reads TGTGCCAGCAGGGGGACAGCTTCAACCGGGGAGCTGTTTTTT. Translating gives CASRGTASTGELFF.

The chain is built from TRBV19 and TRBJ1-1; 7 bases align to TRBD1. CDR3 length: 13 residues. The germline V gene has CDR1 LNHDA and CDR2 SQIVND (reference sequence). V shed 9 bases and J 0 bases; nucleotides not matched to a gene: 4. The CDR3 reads CASRTGVNTEAFF. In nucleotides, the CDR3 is TGTGCCAGCAGAACAGGGGTGAACACTGAAGCTTTCTTT.

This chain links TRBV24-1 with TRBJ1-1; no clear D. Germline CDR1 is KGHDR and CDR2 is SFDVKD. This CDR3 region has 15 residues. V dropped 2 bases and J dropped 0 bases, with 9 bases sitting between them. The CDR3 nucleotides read TGTGCCACCAGTGATTCTAGAGGGTTGAACACTGAAGCTTTCTTT. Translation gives CATSDSRGLNTEAFF.

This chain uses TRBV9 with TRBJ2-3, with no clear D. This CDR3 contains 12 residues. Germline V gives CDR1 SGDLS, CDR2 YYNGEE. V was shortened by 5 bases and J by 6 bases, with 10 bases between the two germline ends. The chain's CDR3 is CASRGGSDTQYF. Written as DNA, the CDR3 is TGTGCCAGCAGAGGCGGCTCGGATACGCAGTATTTT.